This T cell receptor (beta chain) was obtained from a study of cytomegalovirus exposure and HLA in healthy donors. General observations from the study: Indistinguishable V segments such as TRBV6-2 and TRBV6-3 were excluded. Cytomegalovirus-associated status was assigned to some 160 TCR beta chains.

CDR1 and CDR2 from the germline V gene are SGHVS and FQNEAQ. The CDR3 runs to 14 residues. Trimming cost V 5 bases and J 4 bases, with 14 bases left between them. Regarding donors, all were healthy bone marrow donors. It was with 60 Vbeta and 13 Jbeta primers that the PCR ran. TCRdb's copy holds only in-frame clones and misses some; the assay was immunoSEQ multiplex PCR. Among around 160,000 clones listed, 77% were seen once. On this clone: What it recognizes is unknown.

The sample consisted of PBMCs. This sequence joins TRBV7-8 and TRBJ2-5, with D perhaps matching TRBD2 (6 bases). The TCR sequence derives from a man between 45 and 60 years old in good health and CMV-seropositive. As DNA, the CDR3 is TGTGCCAGCAGCCATAGACTAGTTGCAGAGACCCAGTACTTC. Its protein product is CASSHRLVAETQYF.